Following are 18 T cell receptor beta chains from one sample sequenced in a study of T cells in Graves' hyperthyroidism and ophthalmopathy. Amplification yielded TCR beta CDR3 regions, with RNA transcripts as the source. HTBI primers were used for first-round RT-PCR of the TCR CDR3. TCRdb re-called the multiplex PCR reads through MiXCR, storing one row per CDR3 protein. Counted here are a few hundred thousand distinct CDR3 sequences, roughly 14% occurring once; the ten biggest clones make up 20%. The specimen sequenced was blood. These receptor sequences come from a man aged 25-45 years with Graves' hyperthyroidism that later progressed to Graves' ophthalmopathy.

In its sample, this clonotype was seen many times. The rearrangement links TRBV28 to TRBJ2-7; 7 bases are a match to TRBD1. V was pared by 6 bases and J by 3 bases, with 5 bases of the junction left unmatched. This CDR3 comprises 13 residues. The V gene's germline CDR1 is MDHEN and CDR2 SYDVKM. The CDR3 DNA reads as TGTGCCAGCAGGGGGACAGATTTCTACGAGCAGTACTTC. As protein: CASRGTDFYEQYF.

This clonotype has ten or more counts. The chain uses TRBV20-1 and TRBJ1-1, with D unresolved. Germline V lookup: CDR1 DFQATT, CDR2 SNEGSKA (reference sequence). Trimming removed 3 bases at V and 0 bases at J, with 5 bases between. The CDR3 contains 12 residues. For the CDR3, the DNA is TGCAGTGCTAGTGGAATGAACACTGAAGCTTTCTTT. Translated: CSASGMNTEAFF.

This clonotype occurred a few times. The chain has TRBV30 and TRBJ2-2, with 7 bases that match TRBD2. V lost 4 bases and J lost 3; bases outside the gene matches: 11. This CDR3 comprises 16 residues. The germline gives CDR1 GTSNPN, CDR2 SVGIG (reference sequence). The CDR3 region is CAWTDWEGRDTGELFF. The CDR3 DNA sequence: TGTGCCTGGACCGACTGGGAGGGACGAGACACCGGGGAGCTGTTTTTT.

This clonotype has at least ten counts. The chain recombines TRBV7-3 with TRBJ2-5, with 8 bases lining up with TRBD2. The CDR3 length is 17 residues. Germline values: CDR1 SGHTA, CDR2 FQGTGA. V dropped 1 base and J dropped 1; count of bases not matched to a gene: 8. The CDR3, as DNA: TGTGCCAGCAGCTTAAGTGCCCAGCGGGGGCCCCAAGAGACCCAGTACTTC. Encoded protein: CASSLSAQRGPQETQYF.

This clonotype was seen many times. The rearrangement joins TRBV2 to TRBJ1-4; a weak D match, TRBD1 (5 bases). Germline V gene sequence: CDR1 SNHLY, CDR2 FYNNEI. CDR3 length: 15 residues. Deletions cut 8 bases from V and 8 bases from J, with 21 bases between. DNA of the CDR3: TGTGCCAGCTTAAATATCTACAGGCTAGGGGAAAAACTGTTTTTT. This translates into CASLNIYRLGEKLFF.

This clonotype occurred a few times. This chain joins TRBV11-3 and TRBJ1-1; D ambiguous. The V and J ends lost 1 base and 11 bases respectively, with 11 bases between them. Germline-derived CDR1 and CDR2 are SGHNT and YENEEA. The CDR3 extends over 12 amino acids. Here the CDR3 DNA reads TGTGCCAGCAGCTTAGGACACCCGAAGGCTTTCTTT. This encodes CASSLGHPKAFF.

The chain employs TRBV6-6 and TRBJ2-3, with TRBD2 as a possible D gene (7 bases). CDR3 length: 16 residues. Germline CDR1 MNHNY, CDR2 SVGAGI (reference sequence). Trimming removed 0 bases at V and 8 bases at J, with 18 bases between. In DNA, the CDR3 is TGTGCCAGCAGTTACTCGCGCCCCTTGGCGGGGGCTACGCAGTATTTT. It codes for CASSYSRPLAGATQYF.

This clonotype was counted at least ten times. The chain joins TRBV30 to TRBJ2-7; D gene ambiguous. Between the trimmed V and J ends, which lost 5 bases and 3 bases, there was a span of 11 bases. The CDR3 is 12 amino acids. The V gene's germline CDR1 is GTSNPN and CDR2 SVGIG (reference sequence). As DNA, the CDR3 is TGTGCCTGGTCTCCGGCGGTCTACGAGCAGTACTTC. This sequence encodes CAWSPAVYEQYF.

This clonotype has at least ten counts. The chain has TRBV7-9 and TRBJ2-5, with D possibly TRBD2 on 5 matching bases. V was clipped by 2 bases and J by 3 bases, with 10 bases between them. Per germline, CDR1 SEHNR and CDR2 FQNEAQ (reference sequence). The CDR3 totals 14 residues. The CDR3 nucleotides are TGTGCCAGCAGCTTACACCCGGGGAAAGAGACCCAGTACTTC. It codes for CASSLHPGKETQYF.

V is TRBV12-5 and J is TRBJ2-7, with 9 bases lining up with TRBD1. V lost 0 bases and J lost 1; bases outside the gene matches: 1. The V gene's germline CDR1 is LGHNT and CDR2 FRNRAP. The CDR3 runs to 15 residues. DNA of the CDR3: TGTGCTAGTGGTTTGGTAGGGACAGGGTCCTACGAGCAGTACTTC. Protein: CASGLVGTGSYEQYF.

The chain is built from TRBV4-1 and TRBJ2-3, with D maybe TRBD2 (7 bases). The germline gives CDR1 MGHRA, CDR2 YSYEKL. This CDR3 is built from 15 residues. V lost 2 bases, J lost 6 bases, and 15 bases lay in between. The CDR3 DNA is TGCGCCAGCAGCCAACAACGGGGGGCCGCGGATACGCAGTATTTT. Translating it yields CASSQQRGAADTQYF.

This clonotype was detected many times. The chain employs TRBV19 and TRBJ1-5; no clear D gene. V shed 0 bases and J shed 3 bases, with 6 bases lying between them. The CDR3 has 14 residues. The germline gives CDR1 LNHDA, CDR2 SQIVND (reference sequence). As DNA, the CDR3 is TGTGCCAGTAGTATAGAGGCAGACAATCAGCCCCAGCATTTT. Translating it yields CASSIEADNQPQHF. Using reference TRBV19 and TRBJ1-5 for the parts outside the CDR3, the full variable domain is DGGITQSPKYLFRKEGQNVTLSCEQNLNHDAMYWYRQDPGQGLRLIYYSQIVNDFQKGDIAEGYSVSREKKESFPLTVTSAQKNPTAFYLCASSIEADNQPQHFGDGTRLSIL.

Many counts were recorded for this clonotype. The CDR3 here is CASSPGQGGVDTQYF. CDR3 in DNA: TGTGCCAGCAGCCCGGGACAGGGGGGAGTAGATACGCAGTATTTT. The chain uses TRBV11-2 and TRBJ2-3, with 11 bases aligning to TRBD1. Losses at the gene ends were 5 bases for V and 5 bases for J; bases not matched to a gene: 6. CDR3 length equals 15 residues. Germline V gives CDR1 SGHAT, CDR2 FQNNGV.

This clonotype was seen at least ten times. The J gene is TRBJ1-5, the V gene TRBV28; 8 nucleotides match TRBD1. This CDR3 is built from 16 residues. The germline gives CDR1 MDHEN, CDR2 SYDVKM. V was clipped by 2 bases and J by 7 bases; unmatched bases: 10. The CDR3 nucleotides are TGTGCCAGCAGTTTACAGGGGGCTGATATCTCCCAGCCCCAGCATTTT. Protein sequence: CASSLQGADISQPQHF.

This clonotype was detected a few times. The CDR3 protein is CATSESGTGSSPLHF. Here the CDR3 DNA reads TGTGCCACCAGTGAATCCGGGACAGGGAGTTCACCCCTCCACTTT. V and J are TRBV24-1 and TRBJ1-6; 9 bases map to TRBD1. This CDR3 has 15 residues. V shed 4 bases and J 9 bases; nucleotides not matched to a gene: 6. Germline CDR1 KGHDR, CDR2 SFDVKD.

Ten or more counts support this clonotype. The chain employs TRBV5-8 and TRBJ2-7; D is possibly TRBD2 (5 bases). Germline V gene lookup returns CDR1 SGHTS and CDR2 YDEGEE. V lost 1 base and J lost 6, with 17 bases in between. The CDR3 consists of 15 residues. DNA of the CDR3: TGTGCCAGCAGCTTGAGGCCACTCGGGAAGGGCGAGCAGTACTTC. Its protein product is CASSLRPLGKGEQYF.

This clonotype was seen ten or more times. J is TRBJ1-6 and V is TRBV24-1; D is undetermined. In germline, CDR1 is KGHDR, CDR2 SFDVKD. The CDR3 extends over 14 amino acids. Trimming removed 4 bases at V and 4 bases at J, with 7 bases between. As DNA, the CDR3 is TGTGCCACCAGTGAGGGAAGATATAATTCACCCCTCCACTTT. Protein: CATSEGRYNSPLHF.

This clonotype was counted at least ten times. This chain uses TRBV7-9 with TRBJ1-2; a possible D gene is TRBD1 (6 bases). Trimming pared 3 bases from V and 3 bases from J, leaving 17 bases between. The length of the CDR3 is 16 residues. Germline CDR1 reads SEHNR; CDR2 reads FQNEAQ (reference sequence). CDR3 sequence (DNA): TGTGCCAGCAGCTTGGGGGGGCGCGAGGTTCACTATGGCTACACCTTC. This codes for CASSLGGREVHYGYTF.